A single sample gave rise to the 20 T cell receptor beta chains below, sequenced in a study of T cells in Graves' hyperthyroidism and ophthalmopathy. Using RNA transcripts as the source, TCR beta CDR3 regions were amplified. Carried out on the TCR CDR3, a first-round RT-PCR used the HTBI primer set. TCRdb itself ran the multiplex PCR reads through MiXCR, one entry per CDR3 protein. The data hold approximately 710,000 distinct CDR3 sequences, with approximately 15% observed a single time. The sequenced material came from blood. Receptor source: a man in his fifties or sixties with Graves' hyperthyroidism.

This clonotype was found many times. The gene calls are TRBV28 and TRBJ1-2, with a possible D match to TRBD1 (5 bases). Trimming removed 8 bases from V and 0 bases from J, with 13 bases in between. CDR1 MDHEN and CDR2 SYDVKM come from the germline V gene. This CDR3 contains 14 residues. CDR3 bases: TGTGCCAGCGGGGGTTATGACTCTAACTATGGCTACACCTTC. Encoded protein: CASGGYDSNYGYTF.

This clonotype appeared a few times. V usage is TRBV6-2 or TRBV6-3 and J usage is TRBJ2-7, with a weak D call TRBD2 (5 bases). V shed 0 bases and J shed 4 bases, with 16 bases lying between them. Germline-derived CDR1 and CDR2 are MNHEY and SVGEGT. The CDR3 has 16 amino acids. Here the CDR3 DNA reads TGTGCCAGCAGTTACTCGAGAACACTAGGGCAGTACGAGCAGTACTTC. Residues: CASSYSRTLGQYEQYF.

This clonotype was seen a handful of times. Just one base apart from a much larger clone, this may be a read error. This chain connects TRBV30 to TRBJ1-1; tentatively, D is TRBD1 (5 bases). The germline V gene encodes CDR1 GTSNPN and CDR2 SVGIG (reference sequence). Trimming shortened V by 0 bases and J by 3 bases, and 17 bases separated the two germline ends. The CDR3 sequence is 16 residues long. CDR3 coding DNA: TGTGCCTGGAGTGTAATAGGGGCACCGATCGACACTGAAGCTTTCTTT. Its translation is CAWSVIGAPIDTEAFF.

This clonotype appeared a single time. A much larger clone differs from this one at a single base, so this may be a read error. The CDR3 loop is CASSPGQFGTTIYF. The CDR3, as DNA: TGCGCCAGCAGCCCCGGACAGTTTGGAACCACCATATATTTT. This rearrangement joins TRBV4-1 to TRBJ1-3; D perhaps matches TRBD1 (6 bases). The germline V gene encodes CDR1 MGHRA and CDR2 YSYEKL. The CDR3 covers 14 residues.

In this sample, this clonotype turned up a few times. The V and J genes are TRBV4-1 and TRBJ2-7, with D possibly being TRBD2 (6 bases). The CDR3 consists of 14 residues. Trimming took off 1 base at V and 5 bases at J, with 12 bases between the two ends. Germline V gives CDR1 MGHRA, CDR2 YSYEKL. CDR3 in DNA: TGCGCCAGCAGCCAAGCGGGAGCGACCCACGAGCAGTACTTC. Amino acids: CASSQAGATHEQYF.

This clonotype was recorded at least ten times. This rearrangement joins TRBV19 to TRBJ1-2; D remains unclear. Trimming took 4 bases from V and 2 from J, leaving 8 bases between them. The CDR3 extends over 13 amino acids. Germline CDR1 reads LNHDA; CDR2 reads SQIVND (reference sequence). CDR3 in DNA: TGTGCCAGTAGTAGGTCTGGGAACTATGGCTACACCTTC. It yields the protein CASSRSGNYGYTF.

This rearrangement joins TRBV19 to TRBJ1-1; no clear D. The germline gives CDR1 LNHDA, CDR2 SQIVND (reference sequence). The V end lost 0 bases, the J end lost 1 base, and 3 bases lay between the germline ends. The CDR3 length is 13 residues. The CDR3 sequence: CASSIEENTEAFF. The CDR3 DNA follows: TGTGCCAGTAGTATAGAAGAGAACACTGAAGCTTTCTTT.

The chain is built from TRBV11-2 and TRBJ2-3; 13 bases are shared with TRBD2. V lost 3 bases and J lost 2; bases outside the gene matches: 8. Germline V gene lookup returns CDR1 SGHAT and CDR2 FQNNGV. This CDR3 region has 18 residues. The CDR3 region is CASSFTGLAGDYTDTQYF. As DNA, the CDR3 is TGTGCCAGCAGCTTCACAGGACTAGCGGGAGACTACACAGATACGCAGTATTTT.

J is TRBJ2-1 and V is TRBV19, with TRBD1 as a possible D gene (6 bases). The CDR3 has 15 amino acids. In germline, CDR1 is LNHDA, CDR2 SQIVND (reference sequence). Trimming removed 1 base from V and 5 bases from J, with 12 bases in between. The CDR3 is CASSIGRGRDNEQFF. CDR3 in DNA: TGTGCCAGTAGTATAGGCAGGGGAAGGGACAATGAGCAGTTCTTC. The whole variable domain, filled in from reference TRBV19 and TRBJ2-1, reads DGGITQSPKYLFRKEGQNVTLSCEQNLNHDAMYWYRQDPGQGLRLIYYSQIVNDFQKGDIAEGYSVSREKKESFPLTVTSAQKNPTAFYLCASSIGRGRDNEQFFGPGTRLTVL.

This clonotype was observed at least ten times. The CDR3 loop reads CASSFGRGVGDTQYF. The DNA of the CDR3 is TGTGCCAGCAGCTTTGGGAGGGGCGTGGGAGATACGCAGTATTTT. The J gene is TRBJ2-3, the V gene TRBV11-1; TRBD2 matches 7 bases. After removal of 3 bases from V and 5 bases from J, the junction contained 8 bases not matched to a gene. Germline loops: CDR1 SGHAT, CDR2 FQDESV (reference sequence). The length of the CDR3 is 15 residues.

The chain couples TRBV19 to TRBJ1-2; TRBD1 is a possible D gene (5 bases). The CDR3 is made up of 14 amino acids. Trimming pared 10 bases from V and 4 bases from J, leaving 19 bases between. The V gene's germline CDR1 is LNHDA and CDR2 SQIVND (reference sequence). This CDR3 is CATPVAPDSYGYTF. The CDR3 nucleotides are TGTGCCACCCCGGTGGCCCCAGACAGCTATGGCTACACCTTC.

This clonotype has a handful of counts. This sequence joins TRBV3-1 and TRBJ2-3, with a tentative D call TRBD2 (6 bases). CDR1 and CDR2 (germline): LGHDT, YNNKEL (reference sequence). Trimming pared 1 base from V and 1 base from J, leaving 15 bases between. This CDR3 contains 17 residues. Here the CDR3 reads CASSQVWSGVGTDTQYF. CDR3 nucleotide sequence: TGTGCCAGCAGCCAAGTCTGGTCGGGAGTCGGCACAGATACGCAGTATTTT.

V usage is TRBV12-3 or TRBV12-4 and J usage is TRBJ1-1, with a weak D call TRBD1 (5 bases). The CDR3 consists of 13 residues. Between the trimmed V and J ends, which lost 6 bases and 4 bases, there was a span of 12 bases. The CDR3 coding sequence is TGTGCCAGCAGGACCCCAGGGATCACTGAAGCTTTCTTT. It is translated as CASRTPGITEAFF.

The table lists this clonotype with a few counts. DNA of the CDR3: TGTGCCAGTAGTATAATGCTAGCGGGCTCCTACAATGAGCAGTTCTTC. This codes for CASSIMLAGSYNEQFF. J is TRBJ2-1 and V is TRBV19, with TRBD2 matching over 8 bases. J gave up 0 bases and V 2 bases, and 3 bases lay outside the gene matches. The CDR3 contains 16 residues. Germline V gene data show CDR1 as LNHDA and CDR2 as SQIVND (reference sequence).

This clonotype was found many times. The chain joins TRBV12-3 or TRBV12-4 to TRBJ1-1; D uncertain. The germline V and J ends were trimmed by 7 bases and 5 bases, with 14 bases remaining between them. The CDR3 covers 13 residues. CDR3: CASTFNLGTEAFF. In nucleotides, the CDR3 is TGTGCCAGCACTTTTAATTTGGGGACTGAAGCTTTCTTT.

This clonotype was picked up many times. V is TRBV12-3 or TRBV12-4 and J is TRBJ2-1; 9 bases are a match to TRBD2. CDR3 size: 15 residues. Germline trimming cut 1 base from V and 8 bases from J; bases unmatched to any gene: 6. The CDR3 DNA sequence: TGTGCCAGCAGTTTAGACGTAGCGGGAGTGGATGAGCAGTTCTTC. Translating it yields CASSLDVAGVDEQFF.

This clonotype was counted many times. J is TRBJ2-7 and V is TRBV2, with D perhaps TRBD1 or TRBD2 (7 bases each). V was clipped by 6 bases and J by 1 base, with 16 bases between them. Per the germline V gene, CDR1 is SNHLY and CDR2 is FYNNEI. This CDR3 is built from 15 residues. For the CDR3, the DNA is TGTGCCAGCAGCCCAGGGGGGGACGGATCCTACGAGCAGTACTTC. Its translation is CASSPGGDGSYEQYF.

In its sample, this clonotype was seen a few times. The rearrangement joins TRBV27 to TRBJ1-5; D perhaps matches TRBD1 (6 bases). CDR1 is MNHEY and CDR2 is SMNVEV in the germline V gene (reference sequence). The V and J ends lost 8 bases and 3 bases respectively, with 17 bases between them. The CDR3 totals 15 residues. CDR3 residues: CASGGRGFPNQPQHF. The CDR3 coding sequence is TGTGCCAGCGGTGGCAGGGGCTTTCCCAATCAGCCCCAGCATTTT.

This clonotype was seen at least ten times. This rearrangement joins TRBV5-1 to TRBJ2-1; TRBD2 matches 8 bases. Unmatched junction bases numbered 10, after V lost 4 bases and J lost 7 bases. Looked up from germline, CDR1 is SGHRS and CDR2 is YFSETQ. The CDR3 covers 15 residues. The CDR3 DNA sequence: TGCGCCAGCAGCCCGCAGCTAGCGGGTAGAAATGAGCAGTTCTTC. Its protein product is CASSPQLAGRNEQFF.

This clonotype came up many times. The rearrangement links TRBV6-1 to TRBJ2-7; tentatively, D is TRBD2 (5 bases). This CDR3 comprises 15 residues. Trimming removed 5 bases from V and 4 bases from J, with 18 bases in between. Germline values: CDR1 MNHNS, CDR2 SASEGT. CDR3: CASSYARDRFYEQYF. CDR3 in DNA: TGTGCCAGCAGTTACGCCCGGGATAGGTTTTACGAGCAGTACTTC.